This T cell receptor (beta chain) was identified in a study of tumor T cells in aggressive B-cell lymphoma. Data came from immunoSEQ multiplex PCR; TCRdb stores just in-frame clones and leaves some out. The data contain just over 3,500 clones, 80% to 90% of them seen just once; the ten biggest clones take up 3.5% to 4.5%. The CDR3 totals 15 residues. V was clipped by 4 bases and J by 2 bases, with 13 bases between them. Only one count was recorded for this clone. The J gene is TRBJ1-3, the V gene TRBV5-7; a possible D gene is TRBD1 (6 bases). TRBV5-7 is filed as an ORF, its function uncertain. Material for sequencing was tumor tissue. This sequence was found in an adult with diffuse large B cell lymphoma. The CDR3 region is CASSPPRGPGNTIYF. The DNA of the CDR3 is TGTGCCAGCAGCCCACCCAGGGGCCCTGGAAACACCATATATTTT.